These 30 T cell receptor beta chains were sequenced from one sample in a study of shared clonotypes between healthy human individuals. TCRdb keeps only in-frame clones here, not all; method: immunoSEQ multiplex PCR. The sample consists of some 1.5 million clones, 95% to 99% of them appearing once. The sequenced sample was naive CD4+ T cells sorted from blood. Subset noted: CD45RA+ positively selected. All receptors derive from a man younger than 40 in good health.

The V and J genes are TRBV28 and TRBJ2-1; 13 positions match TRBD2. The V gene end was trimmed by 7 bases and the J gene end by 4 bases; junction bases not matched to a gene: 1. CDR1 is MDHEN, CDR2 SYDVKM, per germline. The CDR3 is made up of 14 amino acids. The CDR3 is CASKLAGGYNEQFF. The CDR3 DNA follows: TGTGCCAGCAAACTAGCGGGAGGGTACAATGAGCAGTTCTTC.

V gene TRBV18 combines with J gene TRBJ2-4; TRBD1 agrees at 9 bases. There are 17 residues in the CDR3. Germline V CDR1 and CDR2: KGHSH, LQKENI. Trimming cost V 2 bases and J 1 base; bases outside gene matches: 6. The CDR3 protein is CASSPFTGGNAKNIQYF. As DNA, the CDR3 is TGTGCCAGCTCACCATTCACAGGGGGCAATGCCAAAAACATTCAGTACTTC. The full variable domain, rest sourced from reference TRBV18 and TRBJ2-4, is NAGVMQNPRHLVRRRGQEARLRCSPMKGHSHVYWYRQLPEEGLKFMVYLQKENIIDESGMPKERFSAEFPKEGPSILRIQQVVRGDSAAYFCASSPFTGGNAKNIQYFGAGTRLSVL.

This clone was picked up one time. Here the CDR3 reads CASSVGALGPSGEQFF. The DNA for the CDR3 is TGTGCCAGCAGCGTAGGTGCCTTGGGCCCTTCAGGTGAGCAGTTCTTC. The chain uses TRBV9 and TRBJ2-1; D call uncertain. V lost 0 bases, J lost 9 bases, and 19 bases lay in between. The CDR3 length is 16 residues. The germline V gene encodes CDR1 SGDLS and CDR2 YYNGEE.

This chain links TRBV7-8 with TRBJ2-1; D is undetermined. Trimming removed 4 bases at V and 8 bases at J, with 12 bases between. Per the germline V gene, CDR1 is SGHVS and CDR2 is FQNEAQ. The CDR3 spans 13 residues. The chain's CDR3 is CASSSGLGYEQFF. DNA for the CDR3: TGTGCCAGCAGCTCAGGTCTAGGGTATGAGCAGTTCTTC.

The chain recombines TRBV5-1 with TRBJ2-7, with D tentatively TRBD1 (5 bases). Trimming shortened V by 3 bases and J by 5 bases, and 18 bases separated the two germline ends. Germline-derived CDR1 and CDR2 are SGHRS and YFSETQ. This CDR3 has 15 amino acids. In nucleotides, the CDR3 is TGCGCCAGCAGCTCAAAACCAGGGTTTCCGGACGAGCAGTACTTC. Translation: CASSSKPGFPDEQYF. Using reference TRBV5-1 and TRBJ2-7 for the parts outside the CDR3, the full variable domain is KAGVTQTPRYLIKTRGQQVTLSCSPISGHRSVSWYQQTPGQGLQFLFEYFSETQRNKGNFPGRFSGRQFSNSRSEMNVSTLELGDSALYLCASSSKPGFPDEQYFGPGTRLTVT.

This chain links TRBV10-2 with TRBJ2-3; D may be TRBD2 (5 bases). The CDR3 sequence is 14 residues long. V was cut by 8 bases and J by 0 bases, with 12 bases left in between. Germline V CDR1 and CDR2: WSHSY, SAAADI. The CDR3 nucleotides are TGCGCCAGCCAGGACTGGCGGAGCACAGATACGCAGTATTTT. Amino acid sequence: CASQDWRSTDTQYF.

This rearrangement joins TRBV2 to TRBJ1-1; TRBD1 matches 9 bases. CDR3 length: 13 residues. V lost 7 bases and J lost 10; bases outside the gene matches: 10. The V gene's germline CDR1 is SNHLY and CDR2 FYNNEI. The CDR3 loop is CASINNRGRGAFF. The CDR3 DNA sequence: TGTGCCAGCATTAATAACAGGGGGCGGGGAGCTTTCTTT.

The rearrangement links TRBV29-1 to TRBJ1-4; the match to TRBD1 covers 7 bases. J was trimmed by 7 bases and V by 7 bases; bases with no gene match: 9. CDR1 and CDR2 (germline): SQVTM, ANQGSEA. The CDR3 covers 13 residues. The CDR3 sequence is CSATGTEIEKLFF. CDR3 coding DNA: TGCAGCGCGACCGGGACAGAGATTGAAAAACTGTTTTTT. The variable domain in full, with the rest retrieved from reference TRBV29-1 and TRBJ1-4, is SAVISQKPSRDICQRGTSLTIQCQVDSQVTMMFWYRQQPGQSLTLIATANQGSEATYESGFVIDKFPISRPNLTFSTLTVSNMSPEDSSIYLCSATGTEIEKLFFGSGTQLSVL.

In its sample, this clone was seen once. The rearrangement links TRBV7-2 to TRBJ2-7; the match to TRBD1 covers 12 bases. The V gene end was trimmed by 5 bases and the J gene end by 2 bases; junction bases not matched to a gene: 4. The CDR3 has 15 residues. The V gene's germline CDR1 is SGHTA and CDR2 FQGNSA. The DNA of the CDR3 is TGTGCCAGCAGCCGGGACAGGGGGCCGCCCTACGAGCAGTACTTC. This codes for CASSRDRGPPYEQYF.

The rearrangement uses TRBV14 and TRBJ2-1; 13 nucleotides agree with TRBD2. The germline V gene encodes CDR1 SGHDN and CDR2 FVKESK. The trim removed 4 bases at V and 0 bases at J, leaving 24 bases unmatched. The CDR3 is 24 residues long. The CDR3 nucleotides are TGTGCCAGCAGCCTCAGAAACCATACTAGCGGGAGGGCCGGTCCTCTTCTCTCCTACAATGAGCAGTTCTTC. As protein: CASSLRNHTSGRAGPLLSYNEQFF.

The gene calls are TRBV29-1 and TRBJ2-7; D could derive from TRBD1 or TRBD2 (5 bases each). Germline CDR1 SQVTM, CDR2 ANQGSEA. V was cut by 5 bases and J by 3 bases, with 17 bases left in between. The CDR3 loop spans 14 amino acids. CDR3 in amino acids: CSVWDPGGFYEQYF. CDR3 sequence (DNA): TGCAGCGTTTGGGACCCCGGTGGTTTCTACGAGCAGTACTTC.

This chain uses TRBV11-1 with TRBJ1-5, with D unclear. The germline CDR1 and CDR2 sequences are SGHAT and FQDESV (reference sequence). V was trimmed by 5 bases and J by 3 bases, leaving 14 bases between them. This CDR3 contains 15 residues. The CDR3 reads CASSQAPGPNQPQHF. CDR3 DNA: TGTGCCAGCAGCCAAGCCCCCGGGCCCAATCAGCCCCAGCATTTT.

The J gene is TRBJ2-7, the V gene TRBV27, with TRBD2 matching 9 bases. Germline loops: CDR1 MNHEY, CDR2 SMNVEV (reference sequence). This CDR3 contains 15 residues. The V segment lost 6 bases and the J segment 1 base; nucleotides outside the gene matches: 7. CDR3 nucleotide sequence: TGTGCCAGCAGGGACCGCAGCGGGAGGTCCTACGAGCAGTACTTC. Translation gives CASRDRSGRSYEQYF.

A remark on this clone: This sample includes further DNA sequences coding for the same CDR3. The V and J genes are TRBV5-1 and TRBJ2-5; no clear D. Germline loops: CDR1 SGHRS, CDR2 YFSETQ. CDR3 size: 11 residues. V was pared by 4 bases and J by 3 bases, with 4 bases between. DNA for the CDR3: TGCGCCAGCAGCCGCGAAGAGACCCAGTACTTC. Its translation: CASSREETQYF.

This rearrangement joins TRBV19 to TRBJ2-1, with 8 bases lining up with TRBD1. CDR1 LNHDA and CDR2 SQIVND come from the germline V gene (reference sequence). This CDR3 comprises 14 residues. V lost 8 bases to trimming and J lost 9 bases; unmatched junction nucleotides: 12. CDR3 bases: TGTGCCAGTTCCGACCGGGACAGGCGTTTTGAGCAGTTCTTC. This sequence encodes CASSDRDRRFEQFF. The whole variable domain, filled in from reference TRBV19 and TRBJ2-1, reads DGGITQSPKYLFRKEGQNVTLSCEQNLNHDAMYWYRQDPGQGLRLIYYSQIVNDFQKGDIAEGYSVSREKKESFPLTVTSAQKNPTAFYLCASSDRDRRFEQFFGPGTRLTVL.

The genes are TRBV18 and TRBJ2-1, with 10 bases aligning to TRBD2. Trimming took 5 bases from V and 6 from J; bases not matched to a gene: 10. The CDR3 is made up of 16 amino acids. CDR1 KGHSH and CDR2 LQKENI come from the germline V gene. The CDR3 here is CASSSLLSGRGNEQFF. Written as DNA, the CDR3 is TGTGCCAGCTCATCCCTTTTGAGCGGGAGGGGCAATGAGCAGTTCTTC.

The CDR3 loop is CASSPAGPGGTEAFF. DNA for the CDR3: TGTGCCAGCTCACCAGCAGGGCCCGGTGGCACTGAAGCTTTCTTT. The chain combines TRBV18 with TRBJ1-1, with D perhaps matching TRBD1 (5 bases). This CDR3 comprises 15 residues. CDR1 and CDR2 (germline): KGHSH, LQKENI. Trimming pared 2 bases from V and 4 bases from J, leaving 14 bases between.

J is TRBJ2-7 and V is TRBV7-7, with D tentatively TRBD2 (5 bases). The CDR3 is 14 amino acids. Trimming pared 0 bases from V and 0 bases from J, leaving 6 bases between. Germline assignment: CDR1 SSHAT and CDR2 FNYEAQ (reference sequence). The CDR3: CASSLASGSYEQYF. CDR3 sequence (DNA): TGTGCCAGCAGCTTAGCGAGCGGCTCCTACGAGCAGTACTTC.

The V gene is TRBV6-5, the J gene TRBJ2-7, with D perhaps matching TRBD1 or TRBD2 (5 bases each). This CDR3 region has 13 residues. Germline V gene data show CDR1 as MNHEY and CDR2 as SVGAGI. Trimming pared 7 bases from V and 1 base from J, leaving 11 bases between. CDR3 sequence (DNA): TGTGCCAGCAAGAGGGGTTGGTCCTACGAGCAGTACTTC. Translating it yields CASKRGWSYEQYF.

The CDR3 DNA is TGTGCCAGCAGCCAAGTTGTAAGGGATAGCAATCAGCCCCAGCATTTT. This encodes CASSQVVRDSNQPQHF. V gene TRBV4-2 combines with J gene TRBJ1-5; D uncertain. The CDR3 runs 16 residues. Germline V CDR1 and CDR2: LGHNA, YNFKEQ. V was cut by 1 base and J by 0 bases, with 10 bases left in between.

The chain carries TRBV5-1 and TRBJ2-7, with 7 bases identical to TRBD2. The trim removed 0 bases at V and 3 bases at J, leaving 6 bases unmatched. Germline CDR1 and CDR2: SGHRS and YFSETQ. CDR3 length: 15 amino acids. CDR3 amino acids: CASSLEGSGHYEQYF. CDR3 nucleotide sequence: TGCGCCAGCAGCTTGGAGGGTAGCGGGCACTACGAGCAGTACTTC.

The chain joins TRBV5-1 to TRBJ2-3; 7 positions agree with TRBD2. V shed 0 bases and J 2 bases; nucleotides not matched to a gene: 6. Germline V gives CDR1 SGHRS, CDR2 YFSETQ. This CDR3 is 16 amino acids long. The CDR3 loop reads CASSLAGTTVTDTQYF. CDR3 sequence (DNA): TGCGCCAGCAGCTTGGCCGGGACTACAGTCACAGATACGCAGTATTTT.

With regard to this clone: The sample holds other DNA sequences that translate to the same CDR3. For the CDR3, the DNA is TGTGCCTGGGGCGGGAGCGGGTACGAGCAGTACTTC. Translating gives CAWGGSGYEQYF. This chain uses TRBV30 with TRBJ2-7; TRBD2 agrees at 7 bases. Germline V gives CDR1 GTSNPN, CDR2 SVGIG (reference sequence). The V and J ends lost 5 bases and 4 bases, in that order; junction bases with no gene match: 5. This CDR3 comprises 12 residues.

The CDR3 region has the DNA TGTGCCAGTAGTTGGACAGGGAGGTTTTTGGCCAAAAACATTCAGTACTTC. Protein sequence: CASSWTGRFLAKNIQYF. The gene calls are TRBV19 and TRBJ2-4; 8 nucleotides match TRBD1. CDR3 size: 17 residues. CDR1 and CDR2 (germline): LNHDA, SQIVND (reference sequence). V lost 5 bases and J lost 1; bases outside the gene matches: 10.

Here the CDR3 reads CASRHGRDTGELFF. As DNA, the CDR3 is TGCGCCAGCAGGCACGGGAGGGACACCGGGGAGCTGTTTTTT. The chain joins TRBV4-3 to TRBJ2-2, with 8 bases aligning to TRBD2. Germline V CDR1 and CDR2: LGHNA, YSLEER. The ends lost 6 bases at V and 3 bases at J; junction bases unmatched: 3. The CDR3 has 14 residues.

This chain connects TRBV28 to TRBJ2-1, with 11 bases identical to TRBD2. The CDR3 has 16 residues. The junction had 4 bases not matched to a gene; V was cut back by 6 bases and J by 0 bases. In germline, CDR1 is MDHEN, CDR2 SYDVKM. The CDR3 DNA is TGTGCCAGCAGGGGACTAGCGGCCCGCTCCTACAATGAGCAGTTCTTC. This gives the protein CASRGLAARSYNEQFF. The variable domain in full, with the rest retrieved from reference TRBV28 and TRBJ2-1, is DVKVTQSSRYLVKRTGEKVFLECVQDMDHENMFWYRQDPGLGLRLIYFSYDVKMKEKGDIPEGYSVSREKKERFSLILESASTNQTSMYLCASRGLAARSYNEQFFGPGTRLTVL.

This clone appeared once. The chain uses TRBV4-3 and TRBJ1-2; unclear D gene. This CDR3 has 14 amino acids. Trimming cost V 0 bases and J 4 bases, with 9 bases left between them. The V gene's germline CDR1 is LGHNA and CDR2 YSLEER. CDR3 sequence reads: CASSQDLLLYGYTF. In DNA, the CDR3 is TGCGCCAGCAGCCAAGATTTACTCCTCTATGGCTACACCTTC.

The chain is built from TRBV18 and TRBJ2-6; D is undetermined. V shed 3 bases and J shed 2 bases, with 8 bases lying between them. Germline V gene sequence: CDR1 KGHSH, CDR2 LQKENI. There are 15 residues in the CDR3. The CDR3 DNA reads TGTGCCAGCTCACCGCCTAGTACTGGGGCCAACGTCCTGACTTTC. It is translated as CASSPPSTGANVLTF.

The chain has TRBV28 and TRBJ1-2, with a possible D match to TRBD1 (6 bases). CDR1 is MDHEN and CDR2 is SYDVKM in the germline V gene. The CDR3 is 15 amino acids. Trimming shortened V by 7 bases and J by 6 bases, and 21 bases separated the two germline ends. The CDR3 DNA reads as TGTGCCAGCACCGAACTTAAGGGGGGGTATGATGGCTACACCTTC. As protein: CASTELKGGYDGYTF.

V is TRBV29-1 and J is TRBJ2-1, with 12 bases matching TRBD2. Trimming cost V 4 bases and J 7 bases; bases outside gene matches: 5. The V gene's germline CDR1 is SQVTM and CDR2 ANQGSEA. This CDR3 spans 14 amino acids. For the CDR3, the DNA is TGCAGCGTTGTGCTAGCGGGAGGGCCGAATGAGCAGTTCTTC. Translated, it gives CSVVLAGGPNEQFF.